This T cell receptor (beta chain) was observed in a study of T cell repertoires in cytomegalovirus infection. This clonotype was detected a few times. Its antigen is unknown. TCRdb reprocessed the reads via MiXCR and lists one record per CDR3 protein. The top ten hold 17% of the sample, which has about half a million distinct CDR3 sequences, 30% to 35% seen once. Trimming left V 5 bases short and J 3 bases short, with 13 bases between. Germline V gene sequence: CDR1 SGHTA, CDR2 FQGNSA. CDR3 size: 14 residues. The chain combines TRBV7-2 with TRBJ2-5, with D perhaps TRBD1 or TRBD2 (5 bases each). Here the sequenced sample was cultured PBMCs, taken from culture after CMV antigen stimulation. The TCR originated in a human donor in good health (CMV status not recorded). Some clones in this sample may be carry-over from other donors' samples. In nucleotides, the CDR3 is TGTGCCAGCAGCCACGGGGCCACAGAAGAGACCCAGTACTTC. Encoded protein: CASSHGATEETQYF.